This T cell receptor beta chain was found in a study of cytomegalovirus exposure and HLA in healthy donors. Study-level information: In a previous analysis, 100 million to 140 million unique TCR beta sequences were found from 170 million or so T cells.

Worth noting for this clone: What it recognizes is unknown.

The CDR3 is made up of 12 amino acids. V was trimmed by 7 bases and J by 1 base, leaving 10 bases between them. CDR1 is SQVTM and CDR2 is ANQGSEA in the germline V gene. Overall study findings and caveats: Later analysis suggested links between common viral pathogens and several top significant clusters. The authors reported that TCR beta sequences could predict HLA-A and HLA-B alleles. These predictions were accurate for most subjects in the first cohort.

Both 60 Vbeta primers and 13 Jbeta primers went into the PCR. Using immunoSEQ multiplex PCR, the repertoire was profiled, and TCRdb retains in-frame clones only, with some absent. This repertoire shows fewer than 120,000 clones, over 60% found once; its top ten account for about 2.9%. The chain has TRBV29-1 and TRBJ1-1, with a possible D match to TRBD1 (6 bases). The source of this sequence is an older woman in good health and CMV-seropositive. Material: PBMCs. CDR3 in amino acids: CSGGHQNTEAFF. DNA for the CDR3: TGCAGCGGGGGACATCAGAACACTGAAGCTTTCTTT.